One TCR beta chain is described in this entry. The target of this receptor is not known. The sample holds no much larger clone one base away, and base qualities are not on file. Receptor amplification or capture employed 5' RACE. A second PCR of 7 to 11 cycles was performed with a sample-barcoded 5' primer and a J-beta primer mix. A unique molecular identifier was introduced onto each TCR beta cDNA molecule by a template-switch 5' adaptor carrying 12 random nucleotides. Each sample yielded at least 2.5 million CDR3-containing paired-end reads. All of the RNA was converted into first-strand cDNA using the Mint cDNA synthesis kit, with a TRBC-specific oligonucleotide serving as the primer. All cDNA was treated with uracil-DNA glycosylase and then went through a first 18-cycle PCR with the universal primers M1SS and BC2_uni_R. Under the source paper's analysis protocol: Each sample was normalized by randomly selecting 1 million high-quality reads, each carrying a distinct molecular identifier. Reads with shared molecular identifiers were discarded instead of being binned into consensus sequences. MiTCR, set to a Q25 quality threshold and the strictest error-elimination algorithm, was used for CDR3 identification, clonotype clustering and error correction. Lower-bound total TCR beta diversity was estimated with a nonparametric unseen species model using Euler transformation. TCRdb trimmed public reads at Q25 via fastp, called clones via MiXCR and kept in-frame beta chains. Each entry is one CDR3 protein sequence, shown with its most common DNA and genes. The V and J calls and clone size come from TCRdb's table, not from the authors' own analysis. The sample includes 1.5 million to 2 million distinct CDR3 sequences, with about 39% observed a single time. Jointly, the top ten make up under 30% of the sample.

Ends trimmed: V by 5 bases, J by 2 bases; bases unmatched to a gene: 2. The CDR3 sequence holds 12 residues, the cysteine and phenylalanine included. This entry keeps only the CDR3 DNA: 36 bases, framed from base 1. From the germline V gene, CDR1 is SQVTM and CDR2 is ANQGSEA. This sample is drawn from a study of blood T cells in healthy people across ages (dated by TCRdb to between 2015 and 2017). Describing the broader study: In model experiments, roughly one uniquely barcoded TCR beta cDNA molecule per two T cells was captured by template switching. To track age-related changes in TCR beta repertoire diversity, the study relied on deep sequencing normalized with unique cDNA molecular identifiers. The donors were divided into four age groups: young (average approximately 16 years), middle-aged (roughly 42), aged (under 70) and long-lived (approximately 74). To avoid experimental bias, donors of different ages were randomly spread across the sequencing lanes. For two donors (one aged 18 to 30 and one aged 80 or older), the study analyzed two additional independent replicas of 1 million unique cDNA reads from the same blood draw. The paper's findings and limits, for the study overall: Total diversity estimates from one million sequenced T cells were considered lower bounds and underestimates. The percentage of naive T cells measured by flow cytometry correlated strongly with observed TCR beta diversity. Observed TCR beta diversity per million T cells fell roughly linearly with age, and a significant reduction was already apparent by age around 39. Bulk unsorted PBMC profiling prevented conclusive comparison of naive and antigen-experienced compartments. Because donor CMV infection status was unknown, age-related changes in expanded clonotypes were potentially confounded. Compared with the aged group, more naive CD4+ T cells, fewer expanded clones and increased TCR diversity were shown by the long-lived group, suggesting age selection.

The roughly 39 donors, aged about 6 to 95 years, were systemically healthy Caucasian individuals from Russia. About 9.6 milliliters of peripheral blood were collected from each donor into EDTA-treated Vacutainer tubes. Ficoll-Paque density-gradient centrifugation was used to isolate PBMCs, with at least 7 million per sample. Total RNA, at least 6 micrograms per sample, was extracted from PBMCs with Trizol reagent. For every donor, flow cytometry on a PBMC aliquot measured the percentage of naive CD45RAhigh/CD27high T cells. This receptor chain uses TRBV29-1 and TRBJ2-7; the central 8 bases match TRBD1. The material sequenced was blood. The receptor's source is a human donor in good health. The encoded CDR3 is CSVRDRTYEQYF. Here is the DNA: TGCAGCGTTAGGGACAGGACCTACGAGCAGTACTTC.